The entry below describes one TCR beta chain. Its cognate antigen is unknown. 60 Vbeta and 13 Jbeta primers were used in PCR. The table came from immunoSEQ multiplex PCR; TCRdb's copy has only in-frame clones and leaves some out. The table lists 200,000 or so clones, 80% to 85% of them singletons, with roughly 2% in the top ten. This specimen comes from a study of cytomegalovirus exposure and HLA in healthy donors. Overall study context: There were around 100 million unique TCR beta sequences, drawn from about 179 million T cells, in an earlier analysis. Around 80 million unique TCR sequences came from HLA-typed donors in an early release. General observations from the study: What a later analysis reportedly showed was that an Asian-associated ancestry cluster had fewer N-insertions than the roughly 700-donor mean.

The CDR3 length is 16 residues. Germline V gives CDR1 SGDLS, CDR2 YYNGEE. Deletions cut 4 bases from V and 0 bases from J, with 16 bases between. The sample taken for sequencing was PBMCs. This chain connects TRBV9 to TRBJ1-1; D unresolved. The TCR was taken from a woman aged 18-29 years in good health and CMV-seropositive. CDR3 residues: CASSPSSTFVNTEAFF. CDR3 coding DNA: TGTGCCAGCAGCCCGAGTTCCACGTTTGTGAACACTGAAGCTTTCTTT. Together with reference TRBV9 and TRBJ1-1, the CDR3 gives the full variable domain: DSGVTQTPKHLITATGQRVTLRCSPRSGDLSVYWYQQSLDQGLQFLIQYYNGEERAKGNILERFSAQQFPDLHSELNLSSLELGDSALYFCASSPSSTFVNTEAFFGQGTRLTVV.